Below are 15 T cell receptor beta chains sequenced from a single sample in a study of shared clonotypes between healthy human individuals. Some clones are missing from TCRdb's copy, which holds only in-frame ones; the method was immunoSEQ multiplex PCR. The sample has around 2.5 million clones; 93% are singletons. The source material was naive CD4+ T cells from PBMCs. Stated subset: CD45RA+ positively selected. These receptors all stem from a young man in good health. Some clones in this sample may be carry-over from other donors' samples.

The chain joins TRBV9 to TRBJ2-3, with 7 bases aligning to TRBD1. CDR3 length: 12 residues. The V gene end was trimmed by 10 bases and the J gene end by 3 bases; junction bases not matched to a gene: 5. Germline lookup yields CDR1 SGDLS and CDR2 YYNGEE. The CDR3 region is CARQGETDTQYF. In DNA form, the CDR3 reads TGTGCCCGGCAGGGGGAGACAGATACGCAGTATTTT. Drawing the rest from reference TRBV9 and TRBJ2-3, the complete variable domain is DSGVTQTPKHLITATGQRVTLRCSPRSGDLSVYWYQQSLDQGLQFLIQYYNGEERAKGNILERFSAQQFPDLHSELNLSSLELGDSALYFCARQGETDTQYFGPGTRLTVL.

The chain is built from TRBV2 and TRBJ2-1, with TRBD2 matching over 8 bases. The CDR3 contains 16 residues. After removal of 3 bases from V and 7 bases from J, the junction contained 11 bases not matched to a gene. Per the germline V gene, CDR1 is SNHLY and CDR2 is FYNNEI. The CDR3 here is CASSDFSGKPENEQFF. The CDR3 DNA is TGTGCCAGCAGTGATTTTAGCGGGAAGCCGGAAAATGAGCAGTTCTTC.

This chain joins TRBV7-2 and TRBJ1-2; D ambiguous. V was pared by 3 bases and J by 6 bases, with 14 bases between. Germline V CDR1 and CDR2: SGHTA, FQGNSA. This CDR3 region has 14 residues. In DNA form, the CDR3 reads TGTGCCAGCAGCTTGTTTAATACGGCCAATGGCTACACCTTC. It encodes CASSLFNTANGYTF. The complete variable domain, with remaining parts taken from reference TRBV7-2 and TRBJ1-2, reads GAGVSQSPSNKVTEKGKDVELRCDPISGHTALYWYRQSLGQGLEFLIYFQGNSAPDKSGLPSDRFSAERTGGSVSTLTIQRTQQEDSAVYLCASSLFNTANGYTFGSGTRLTVV.

Details on this clone: Other nucleotide sequences from this sample produce the same CDR3. The CDR3 reads CASSLPGASYEQYF. CDR3 nucleotide sequence: TGCGCCAGCAGCTTGCCAGGGGCGTCCTACGAGCAGTACTTC. This chain uses TRBV5-1 with TRBJ2-7; D perhaps matches TRBD1 (6 bases). Trimming cost V 1 base and J 1 base, with 9 bases left between them. This CDR3 has 14 amino acids. The germline V gene encodes CDR1 SGHRS and CDR2 YFSETQ.

The chain carries TRBV6-6 and TRBJ2-7; 13 positions agree with TRBD2. Germline-derived CDR1 and CDR2 are MNHNY and SVGAGI (reference sequence). Trimming removed 10 bases from V and 2 bases from J; junction bases left unmatched: 8. There are 15 residues in the CDR3. The CDR3 DNA follows: TGTGCCACCGGACTAGCGGGAGACCCCCCCTACGAGCAGTACTTC. Amino acid sequence: CATGLAGDPPYEQYF.

The chain employs TRBV5-1 and TRBJ2-1, with a tentative D call TRBD2 (6 bases). Germline CDR1 SGHRS, CDR2 YFSETQ. The CDR3 runs 16 residues. V was clipped by 4 bases and J by 9 bases, with 23 bases between them. The CDR3 DNA is TGCGCCAGCAGCCCACCCGGGACGAGCGGGCAAACTGAGCAGTTCTTC. Protein: CASSPPGTSGQTEQFF. Looking up the rest from reference TRBV5-1 and TRBJ2-1 gives the full variable domain: KAGVTQTPRYLIKTRGQQVTLSCSPISGHRSVSWYQQTPGQGLQFLFEYFSETQRNKGNFPGRFSGRQFSNSRSEMNVSTLELGDSALYLCASSPPGTSGQTEQFFGPGTRLTVL.

The chain couples TRBV10-3 to TRBJ1-5; TRBD1 might be the D (5 bases). V lost 4 bases, J lost 0 bases, and 13 bases lay in between. The CDR3 has 16 amino acids. In germline, CDR1 is ENHRY, CDR2 SYGVKD. The CDR3: CAISGAGQSSNQPQHF. The CDR3 DNA reads as TGTGCCATCAGTGGGGCGGGGCAGAGTAGCAATCAGCCCCAGCATTTT.

The chain couples TRBV27 to TRBJ2-3; a weak D match, TRBD2 (6 bases). CDR1 is MNHEY, CDR2 SMNVEV, per germline (reference sequence). The CDR3 is made up of 16 amino acids. V lost 8 bases and J 3 bases, leaving 21 bases between the germline ends. The CDR3 here is CASSRRGLQVTDTQYF. The CDR3 DNA reads as TGTGCCAGCTCGCGACGGGGGTTGCAGGTGACAGATACGCAGTATTTT.

This clone was recorded once. The rearrangement uses TRBV25-1 and TRBJ2-1; 15 nucleotides agree with TRBD2. V lost 6 bases and J lost 2; bases outside the gene matches: 2. From germline, CDR1 is MGHDK and CDR2 SYGVNS. This CDR3 is 16 amino acids long. The chain's CDR3 is CASSGTSGRTYNEQFF. Here the CDR3 DNA reads TGTGCCAGCAGCGGGACTAGCGGGAGGACCTACAATGAGCAGTTCTTC.

This rearrangement joins TRBV27 to TRBJ1-1; D uncertain. The CDR3 covers 13 residues. Germline-derived CDR1 and CDR2 are MNHEY and SMNVEV (reference sequence). Trimming shortened V by 6 bases and J by 6 bases, and 14 bases separated the two germline ends. The CDR3 DNA follows: TGTGCCAGCAGGCCCTCAGGAGGCTCTGAAGCTTTCTTT. Translating gives CASRPSGGSEAFF.

There are a few counts of this clone. The V gene is TRBV14, the J gene TRBJ2-1; 7 bases align to TRBD1. The CDR3 runs 13 residues. The trim removed 4 bases at V and 9 bases at J, leaving 6 bases unmatched. Germline V gene sequence: CDR1 SGHDN, CDR2 FVKESK. CDR3 residues: CASSPTTGFEQFF. The CDR3 DNA sequence: TGTGCCAGCAGCCCGACGACAGGGTTTGAGCAGTTCTTC.

This clone was recorded once. The V gene is TRBV6-5, the J gene TRBJ1-4, with 7 bases fitting TRBD1. CDR3 size: 14 residues. V was pared by 2 bases and J by 7 bases, with 4 bases of the junction left unmatched. From germline, CDR1 is MNHEY and CDR2 SVGAGI. The CDR3: CASSYRQGGEKLFF. CDR3 DNA: TGTGCCAGCAGTTACCGACAGGGCGGTGAAAAACTGTTTTTT.

This chain connects TRBV5-5 to TRBJ2-3; 9 positions match TRBD1. The CDR3 length is 16 residues. The V gene end was trimmed by 5 bases and the J gene end by 0 bases; junction bases not matched to a gene: 7. CDR1 is SGHKS and CDR2 is YYEKEE in the germline V gene (reference sequence). CDR3 sequence (DNA): TGTGCCAGCAGTCCAGCCGGGACAGGGAGCACAGATACGCAGTATTTT. Protein sequence: CASSPAGTGSTDTQYF.

J is TRBJ1-2 and V is TRBV28; 7 bases align to TRBD1. The length of the CDR3 is 16 residues. Germline loops: CDR1 MDHEN, CDR2 SYDVKM. V lost 1 base and J lost 7; bases outside the gene matches: 12. DNA of the CDR3: TGTGCCAGCAGTTTATCGGGGCTAGGGGGCCTCAGTGGCTACACCTTC. Translated, it gives CASSLSGLGGLSGYTF.

The rearrangement links TRBV25-1 to TRBJ2-1, with 9 bases identical to TRBD1. Per the germline V gene, CDR1 is MGHDK and CDR2 is SYGVNS. Unmatched junction bases numbered 4, after V lost 7 bases and J lost 0 bases. The CDR3 is 15 residues long. In DNA, the CDR3 is TGTGCCAGCACCTTGACAGGGGGCTCCTACAATGAGCAGTTCTTC. Residues: CASTLTGGSYNEQFF.